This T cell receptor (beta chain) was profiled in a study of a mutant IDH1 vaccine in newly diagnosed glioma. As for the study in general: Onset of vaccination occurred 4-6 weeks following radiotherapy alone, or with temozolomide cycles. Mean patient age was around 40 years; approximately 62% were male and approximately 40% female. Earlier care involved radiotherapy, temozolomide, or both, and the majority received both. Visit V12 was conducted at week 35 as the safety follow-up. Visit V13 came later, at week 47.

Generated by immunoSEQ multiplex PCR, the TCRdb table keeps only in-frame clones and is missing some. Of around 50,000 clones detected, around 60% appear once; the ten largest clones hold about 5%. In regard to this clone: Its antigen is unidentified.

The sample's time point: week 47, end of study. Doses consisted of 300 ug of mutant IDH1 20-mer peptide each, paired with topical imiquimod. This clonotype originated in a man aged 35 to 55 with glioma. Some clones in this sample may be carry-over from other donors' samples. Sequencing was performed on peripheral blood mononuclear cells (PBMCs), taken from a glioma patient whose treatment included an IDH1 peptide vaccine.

Here the CDR3 reads CASSPETGAGQYF. The CDR3 DNA follows: TGTGCCAGCAGCCCTGAGACAGGGGCAGGGCAGTACTTC. V usage is TRBV6-5 and J usage is TRBJ2-7; 8 bases are a match to TRBD1. The germline CDR1 and CDR2 sequences are MNHEY and SVGAGI. The CDR3 runs 13 residues. Germline trimming cut 6 bases from V and 9 bases from J; bases unmatched to any gene: 10.